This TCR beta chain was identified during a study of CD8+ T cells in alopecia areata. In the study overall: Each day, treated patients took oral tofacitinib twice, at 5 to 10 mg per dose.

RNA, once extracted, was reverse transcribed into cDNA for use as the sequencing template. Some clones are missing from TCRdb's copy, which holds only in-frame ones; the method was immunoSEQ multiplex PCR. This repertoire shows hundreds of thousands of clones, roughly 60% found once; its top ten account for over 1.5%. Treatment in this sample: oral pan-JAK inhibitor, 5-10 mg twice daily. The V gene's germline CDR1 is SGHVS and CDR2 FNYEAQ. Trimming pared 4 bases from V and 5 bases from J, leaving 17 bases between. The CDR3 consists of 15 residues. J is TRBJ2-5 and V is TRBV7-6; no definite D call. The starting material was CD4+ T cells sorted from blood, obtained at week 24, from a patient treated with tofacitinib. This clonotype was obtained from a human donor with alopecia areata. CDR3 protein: CASSSPDDNGETQYF. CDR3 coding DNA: TGTGCCAGCAGCTCCCCCGATGACAATGGCGAGACCCAGTACTTC.